Here is one TCR beta chain with its context. This entry belongs to a study of blood T cell repertoires in COVID-19. In the study overall: From the United States, Italy and Spain came samples of acute and convalescent COVID-19. Sample material is recorded as cDNA or gDNA derived from T cells, B-cell-depleted T cells, or PBMCs.

As handled by the study authors: Amplifying reference gene primers gave estimates of nucleated cell counts. Clones were sequenced by immunoSEQ multiplex PCR, and TCRdb holds only the in-frame ones, with some missing. D and trimming were read from the DNA, whereas the V and J calls and clone size are those reported in that table. Of 210,000 or so clones listed, 85% to 90% are singletons. CDR3 size: 15 residues. CDR1 and CDR2 from the germline V gene are LGHNA and YNFKEQ. The V and J ends lost 4 bases and 2 bases respectively, with 14 bases between them. Input material: peripheral blood. This receptor was taken from a man aged 18 to 35 with active or convalescent COVID-19. This chain uses TRBV4-2 with TRBJ2-5; D may be TRBD2 (6 bases). In nucleotides, the CDR3 is TGTGCCAGCAGCCTGGGGCGAGGGAGGCAAGAGACCCAGTACTTC. Protein product: CASSLGRGRQETQYF.